What follows is one TCR beta chain and its context. Per the authors' pipeline: Quantification of nucleated cells was approximated via reference gene primer amplification. Assay: immunoSEQ multiplex PCR; the TCRdb copy retains only in-frame clones and omits some. V, J and clone size reflect that table, while D and trimming were determined from the DNA. The data contain roughly 160,000 clones, 74% of them singletons. This record belongs to a study of blood T cell repertoires in COVID-19. As for the study in general: Acute and convalescent COVID-19 samples came from the United States, Italy and Spain. Sources were T cells, B-cell-depleted T cells, or PBMCs; the material itself was cDNA or gDNA.

The CDR3 loop spans 15 amino acids. Germline CDR1 reads MNHEY; CDR2 reads SMNVEV (reference sequence). The V end was cut by 5 bases, the J end by 2 bases, with 16 bases between. This receptor was obtained from a woman older than 75 with acute or convalescent COVID-19. The source material was peripheral blood. The chain has TRBV27 and TRBJ2-7, with a weak D call TRBD1 (5 bases). The CDR3 DNA sequence: TGTGCCAGCAGTGTTCAGCCTCAGGGCACCTACGAGCAGTACTTC. Translation gives CASSVQPQGTYEQYF.